Listed below are T cell receptor beta chains from one sample, sequenced in a study of PD-L1 blockade in urothelial cancer. The assay was immunoSEQ multiplex PCR, and TCRdb's table has in-frame clones only and misses some. The sample shows 38,000 or so clones, approximately 86% of them seen only once. Sample: PBMCs, taken around atezolizumab (anti-PD-L1) treatment. These receptors came from a man at least 80 years old with urothelial cancer. CDR3s include the opening cysteine and the closing phenylalanine or tryptophan. D genes are given only for firm matches. Clone size, where shown, is once, few, many, or a class for clones that have expanded.

d_call: TRBD1; clone_size: .; v_call: TRBV12-5; cdr3_aa: CASGLFSSTGGLSNQPQHF
d_call: TRBD1; clone_size: .; v_call: TRBV27; cdr3_aa: CASSRTGEETQYF
d_call: .; clone_size: .; v_call: TRBV30; cdr3_aa: CAWGGIGYGYTF
d_call: TRBD1; clone_size: few; v_call: TRBV28; cdr3_aa: CASSLERGHSYEQYF
d_call: .; clone_size: .; v_call: TRBV6-5; cdr3_aa: CASSYSGGSGNTIYF
d_call: .; clone_size: .; v_call: TRBV27; cdr3_aa: CASRFRGPGEQYF
d_call: .; clone_size: .; v_call: TRBV4-1; cdr3_aa: CASSQGGGGYGYTF
d_call: .; clone_size: .; v_call: TRBV7-2; cdr3_aa: CASSLSTDLAYGYTF
d_call: TRBD2; clone_size: .; v_call: TRBV9; cdr3_aa: CASSGTSGTQAGELFF
d_call: TRBD1; clone_size: .; v_call: TRBV18; cdr3_aa: CASSPPKQGAVEQFF
d_call: .; clone_size: .; v_call: TRBV6-5; cdr3_aa: CASRLYRESEQYF
d_call: .; clone_size: few; v_call: TRBV12-5; cdr3_aa: CASGISGGRPQHF
d_call: TRBD2; clone_size: .; v_call: TRBV5-1; cdr3_aa: CASSTGLAVDTQYF
d_call: TRBD1; clone_size: .; v_call: TRBV27; cdr3_aa: CASSSGGNEQFF
d_call: .; clone_size: .; v_call: TRBV19; cdr3_aa: CASSKDRRDDTQYF
d_call: .; clone_size: .; v_call: TRBV30; cdr3_aa: CAWSVSWETQYF
d_call: .; clone_size: .; v_call: TRBV6-1; cdr3_aa: CASSEAQEPQHF